This entry is about one TCR beta chain. The antigen is unknown. Libraries were prepared by immunoSEQ multiplex PCR; TCRdb keeps only in-frame clonotypes and omits some of them. This table has some 110,000 clones, roughly 80% appearing once. This sample is part of a study of T cell responses to AZD1222 COVID-19 vaccine. Study at large: Samples with a second dose at about 4 or about 12 weeks were pooled together. Study-wide points: At baseline, just 6 or 7 AZD1222 recipients tested seropositive. Unmutated regions of variants are reportedly targeted by nearly half of spike-specific TCRs. Donors were largely white British and mainly female; clonal diversity was possibly underestimated.

The germline gives CDR1 MNHEY, CDR2 SMNVEV (reference sequence). The V end lost 3 bases, the J end lost 9 bases, and 24 bases lay between the germline ends. CDR3 length: 16 amino acids. The chain has TRBV27 and TRBJ2-7; tentative D call: TRBD1 (7 bases). This clonotype was obtained from an adult in good health. Here the sequenced sample was peripheral blood, taken on day 0 of AZD1222 vaccination. The CDR3 sequence: CASSFSPQGGSTTQYF. Written as DNA, the CDR3 is TGTGCCAGCAGTTTTAGCCCCCAGGGGGGCTCTACGACGCAGTACTTC.